This T cell receptor (beta chain) was recovered during a study of post-analysis software for immune sequencing data. Regarding the study as a whole: Elevated frequency relative to controls characterized about 5 TRBV segments in patients, TRBV5-6, TRBV5-1 and TRBV20-1 among them. Same-batch preparations were strongly co-clustered by F measure.

Each TCR beta cDNA library carried unique molecular identifiers. Once about 0.85 to 11 million T cells were used, roughly 0.5 million cDNA molecules resulted. MiXCR, run by TCRdb on the PCR reads, gives a single entry per CDR3 protein. The sample contains under 650,000 distinct CDR3 sequences, roughly 40% of which appear only once. In this sample, this clonotype turned up a few times. Its antigen is not known. The CDR3 covers 15 residues. The V segment lost 5 bases and the J segment 1 base; nucleotides outside the gene matches: 7. The germline V gene has CDR1 ENHRY and CDR2 SYGVKD. The rearrangement joins TRBV10-3 to TRBJ2-5; TRBD1 matches 7 bases. Sequencing was carried out using blood. This sequence was found in a girl aged 5 to 17 with multiple sclerosis. The CDR3 loop reads CAISFGDRVQETQYF. CDR3 sequence (DNA): TGTGCCATCAGTTTTGGAGACAGGGTCCAAGAGACCCAGTACTTC.